Following are 3 T cell receptor beta chains from one sample sequenced in a study of regulatory T cells in long-lasting Graves disease. The time point was: newly diagnosed GD, antithyroid drugs for less than 3 months. PBMC RNA served as the TCR library source. Sequencing libraries for TCR beta were prepared with iRepertoire HTBI primers and Arm-PCR of CDR3 regions. TCRdb ran MiXCR on the multiplex PCR reads and lists one entry per CDR3 protein. The sample holds approximately 560,000 distinct CDR3 sequences, roughly 15% seen once. These sequences were also reported in another study, on T cells in Graves' hyperthyroidism and ophthalmopathy.

Material: peripheral blood mononuclear cells (PBMCs), obtained at new diagnosis, from a patient treated with antithyroid drugs. All receptors come from a man aged 18 to 29 with Graves disease.

The chain carries TRBV6-1 and TRBJ2-2; 7 nucleotides line up with TRBD2. The V segment lost 8 bases and the J segment 5 bases; nucleotides outside the gene matches: 5. The germline gives CDR1 MNHNS, CDR2 SASEGT. The CDR3 spans 13 residues. CDR3 residues: CASRMGGTGELFF. The CDR3 DNA follows: TGTGCCAGCCGGATGGGGGGGACCGGGGAGCTGTTTTTT.

This clonotype was seen only a few times. The chain uses TRBV29-1 and TRBJ2-7; 14 bases map to TRBD2. Germline V gene lookup returns CDR1 SQVTM and CDR2 ANQGSEA. V was pared by 4 bases and J by 6 bases, with 5 bases of the junction left unmatched. The CDR3 is made up of 14 amino acids. This chain's CDR3 is CSVVTSGRAGEQYF. CDR3 sequence (DNA): TGCAGCGTTGTGACTAGCGGGAGGGCCGGCGAGCAGTACTTC.

This clonotype has ten or more counts. The rearrangement uses TRBV7-2 and TRBJ1-2; 9 bases are shared with TRBD1. V was pared by 5 bases and J by 1 base, with 5 bases of the junction left unmatched. Germline assignment: CDR1 SGHTA and CDR2 FQGNSA. The CDR3 loop spans 15 amino acids. The CDR3 spells CASSRSGQGNYGYTF. CDR3 nucleotide sequence: TGTGCCAGCAGCCGCTCGGGACAGGGTAACTATGGCTACACCTTC.